These T cell receptor beta chains were read from a single sample in a study of blood T cell repertoires in COVID-19. The table came from immunoSEQ multiplex PCR; TCRdb's copy has only in-frame clones and leaves some out. Counted here are roughly 230,000 clones, 65% to 85% occurring once; the ten biggest clones make up roughly 8.6%. The sample comprised peripheral blood. These receptors were taken from a middle-aged man with active or convalescent COVID-19. CDR3s include the opening cysteine and the closing phenylalanine or tryptophan. D genes are given only for firm matches. Size values are once, few and many counts, or a class for expanded clones, and some rows have none.

v_call	j_call	d_call	clone_size	cdr3_nt	cdr3_aa
TRBV29-1	TRBJ2-7	TRBD1	once	TGCAGCGTTGAAAGGGAGGGACAGGGACTTTCCTACGAGCAGTACTTC	CSVEREGQGLSYEQYF
TRBV5-1	TRBJ2-3	.	.	TGCGCCAGCAGCTACCGACAGGCTCACACAGATACGCAGTATTTT	CASSYRQAHTDTQYF
TRBV18	TRBJ1-5	TRBD1	few	TGTGCCAGCTCAGGGACAGCGAATCAGCCCCAGCATTTT	CASSGTANQPQHF
TRBV12-3/TRBV12-4	TRBJ1-5	TRBD1	.	TGTGCCAGCAGTTTAACAGGGGATCAGCCCCAGCATTTT	CASSLTGDQPQHF
TRBV6-5	TRBJ2-7	TRBD1	.	TGTGCCAGCAGTTACCCGGGACAGGGGGTCTACGAGCAGTACTTC	CASSYPGQGVYEQYF
TRBV30	TRBJ2-7	TRBD1	.	TGTGCCTGGAGTGCAAAGTATGGTCGGAGACAGGGGGCCGGGGAGCAGTACTTC	CAWSAKYGRRQGAGEQYF
TRBV30	TRBJ2-7	.	.	TGTGCCTGGAGTAGGGGCAGGGTTGTCTCCTACGAGCAGTACTTC	CAWSRGRVVSYEQYF
TRBV29-1	TRBJ2-2	.	.	TGCAGCGTTGGTAGTCGGACAGAGAACACCGGGGAGCTGTTTTTT	CSVGSRTENTGELFF
TRBV24-1	TRBJ1-5	.	.	TGTGCCACCAGTGAATCCAGTGGGCAGGGTTCCAATCAGCCCCAGCATTTT	CATSESSGQGSNQPQHF
TRBV30	TRBJ1-3	.	.	TGTGCCTGGCAGGGTGTTCCTGGAAACACCATATATTTT	CAWQGVPGNTIYF
TRBV7-9	TRBJ2-7	.	.	TGTGCCAGCAGCTCCCTACACGAGCAGTACTTC	CASSSLHEQYF
TRBV12-5	TRBJ2-7	TRBD1	.	TGTGCTAGTGGTTTGGTGTACAGGGGGGCCTACGAGCAGTACTTC	CASGLVYRGAYEQYF
TRBV7-8	TRBJ2-1	TRBD2	.	TGTGCCAGCAGCTTACTAGCGGGAGCCCATGAGCAGTTCTTC	CASSLLAGAHEQFF
TRBV6-5	TRBJ1-2	.	.	TGTGCCAGCAGTCCCCTTGGGAGCGGCTATGGCTACACCTTC	CASSPLGSGYGYTF
TRBV9	TRBJ1-2	TRBD1	once	TGTGCCAGCAGCGTAGAGGCAGGGGGCGTTTATGGCTACACCTTC	CASSVEAGGVYGYTF
TRBV15	TRBJ2-3	TRBD1	.	TGTGCCACCAGCAGCGGACAGGGAGGCACAGATACGCAGTATTTT	CATSSGQGGTDTQYF
TRBV3-1/TRBV3-2	TRBJ1-3	.	.	TGTGCCAGCAGCCAAGAAGGGGGGGCGGTTGGAAACACCATATATTTT	CASSQEGGAVGNTIYF
TRBV2	TRBJ1-1	.	.	TGTGCCAGCATTGGCAGTTGGAACACTGAAGCTTTCTTT	CASIGSWNTEAFF
TRBV7-8	TRBJ2-2	.	.	TGTGCCAGCAGCTTACACAGGGACACCGGGGAGCTGTTTTTT	CASSLHRDTGELFF
TRBV11-2	TRBJ1-2	.	.	TGTGCCAGCAGCCGACAGAACGCGGGGGATGGCTACACCTTC	CASSRQNAGDGYTF
TRBV11-3	TRBJ2-7	TRBD2	.	TGTGCCAGCAGCTTAGCTAGCGGCTACGAGCAGTACTTC	CASSLASGYEQYF
TRBV2	TRBJ1-2	TRBD1	.	TGTGCCAGCAGCGGACAGGGGGCGGACTATGGCTACACCTTC	CASSGQGADYGYTF
TRBV3-1/TRBV3-2	TRBJ2-1	.	.	TGTGCCAGCAGCCGACGTGGGCTTTACAATGAGCAGTTCTTC	CASSRRGLYNEQFF
TRBV6-5	TRBJ1-1	.	.	TGTGCCAGCAGGACAGTACTGGGGAACACTGAAGCTTTCTTT	CASRTVLGNTEAFF
TRBV7-2	TRBJ1-2	TRBD1	few	TGTGCCAGCAGCTTAGGGGACAGCAAGTATGGCTACACCTTC	CASSLGDSKYGYTF
TRBV5-6	TRBJ2-1	TRBD1	.	TGTGCCAGCAGCCGAGGCCTGGGACAGAACAACAATGAGCAGTTCTTC	CASSRGLGQNNNEQFF
TRBV10-3	TRBJ2-7	TRBD1	.	TGTGCCATCAAACCGGGACAGTGGGCCTACGAGCAGTACTTC	CAIKPGQWAYEQYF
TRBV29-1	TRBJ1-1	TRBD1	few	TGCAGCGCAGCACAGGGGGCAGTTAACACTGAAGCTTTCTTT	CSAAQGAVNTEAFF